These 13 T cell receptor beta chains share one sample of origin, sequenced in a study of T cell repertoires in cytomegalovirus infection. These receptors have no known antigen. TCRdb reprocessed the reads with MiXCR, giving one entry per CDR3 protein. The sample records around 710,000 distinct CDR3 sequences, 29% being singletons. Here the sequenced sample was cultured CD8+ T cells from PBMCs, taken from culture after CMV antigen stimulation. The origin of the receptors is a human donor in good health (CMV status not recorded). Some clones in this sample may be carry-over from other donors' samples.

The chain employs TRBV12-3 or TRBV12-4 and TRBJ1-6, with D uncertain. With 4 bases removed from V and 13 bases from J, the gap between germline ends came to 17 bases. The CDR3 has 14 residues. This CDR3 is CASSYGSLSSPLHF. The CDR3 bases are TGTGCCAGCAGTTACGGGTCCCTCAGTTCCCCCCTCCACTTT.

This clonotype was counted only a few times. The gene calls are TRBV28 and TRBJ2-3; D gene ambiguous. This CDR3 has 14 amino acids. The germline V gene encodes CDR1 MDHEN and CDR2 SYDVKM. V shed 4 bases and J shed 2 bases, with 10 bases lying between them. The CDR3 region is CASSSDSYTDTQYF. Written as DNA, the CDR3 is TGTGCCAGCAGTTCAGACTCTTACACAGATACGCAGTATTTT.

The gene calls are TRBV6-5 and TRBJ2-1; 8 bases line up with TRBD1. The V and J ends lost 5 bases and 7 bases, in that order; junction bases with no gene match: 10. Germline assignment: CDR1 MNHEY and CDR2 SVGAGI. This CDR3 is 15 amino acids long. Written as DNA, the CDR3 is TGTGCCAGCAGTCAGGACAGGGCCATAGGGAATGAGCAGTTCTTC. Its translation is CASSQDRAIGNEQFF.

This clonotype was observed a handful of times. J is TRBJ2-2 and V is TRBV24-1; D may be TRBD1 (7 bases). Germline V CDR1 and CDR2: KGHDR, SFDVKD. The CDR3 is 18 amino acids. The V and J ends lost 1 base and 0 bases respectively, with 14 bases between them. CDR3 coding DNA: TGTGCCACCAGTGATTTCAGGGGGGTAGTTCCGAACACCGGGGAGCTGTTTTTT. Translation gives CATSDFRGVVPNTGELFF.

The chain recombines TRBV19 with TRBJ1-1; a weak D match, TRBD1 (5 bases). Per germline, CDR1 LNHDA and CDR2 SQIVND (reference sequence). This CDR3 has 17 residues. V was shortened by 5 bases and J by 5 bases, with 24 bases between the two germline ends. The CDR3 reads CASSRHRDLSTHTEAFF. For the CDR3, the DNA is TGTGCCAGTAGTCGACACCGGGACCTCTCCACACATACTGAAGCTTTCTTT.

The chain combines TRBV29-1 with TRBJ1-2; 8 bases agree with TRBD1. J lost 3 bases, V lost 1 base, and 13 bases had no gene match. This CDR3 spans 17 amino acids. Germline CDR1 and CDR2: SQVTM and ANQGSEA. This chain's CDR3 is CSVEAPSKDRVDYGYTF. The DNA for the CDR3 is TGCAGCGTTGAAGCGCCCTCCAAGGACAGGGTCGACTATGGCTACACCTTC.

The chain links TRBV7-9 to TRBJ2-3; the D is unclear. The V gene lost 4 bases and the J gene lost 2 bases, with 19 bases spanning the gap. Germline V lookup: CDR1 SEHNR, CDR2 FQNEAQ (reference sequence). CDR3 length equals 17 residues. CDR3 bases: TGTGCCAGCAGCTCTACGTTTTTAGCCCTCCTCACAGATACGCAGTATTTT. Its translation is CASSSTFLALLTDTQYF.

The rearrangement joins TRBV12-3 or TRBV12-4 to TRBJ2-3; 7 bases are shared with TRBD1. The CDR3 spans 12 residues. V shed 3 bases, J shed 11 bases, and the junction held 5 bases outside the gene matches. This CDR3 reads CASSLPGQLQYF. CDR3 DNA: TGTGCCAGCAGTTTGCCGGGACAGCTGCAGTATTTT.

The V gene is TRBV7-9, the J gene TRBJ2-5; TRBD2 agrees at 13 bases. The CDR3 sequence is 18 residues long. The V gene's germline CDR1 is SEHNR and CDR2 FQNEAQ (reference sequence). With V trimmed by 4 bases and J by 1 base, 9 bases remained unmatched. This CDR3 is CASSSRTSGGPLQETQYF. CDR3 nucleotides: TGTGCCAGCAGCTCCCGGACTAGCGGGGGTCCCCTCCAAGAGACCCAGTACTTC.

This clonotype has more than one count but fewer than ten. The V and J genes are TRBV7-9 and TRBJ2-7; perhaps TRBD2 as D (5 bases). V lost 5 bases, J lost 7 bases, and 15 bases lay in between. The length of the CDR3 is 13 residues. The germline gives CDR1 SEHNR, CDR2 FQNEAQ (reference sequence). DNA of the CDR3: TGTGCCAGCAGCCCCCCCCGGACTCGGGAGCAGTACTTC. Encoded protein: CASSPPRTREQYF. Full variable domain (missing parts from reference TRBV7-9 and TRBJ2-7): DTGVSQNPRHKITKRGQNVTFRCDPISEHNRLYWYRQTLGQGPEFLTYFQNEAQLEKSRLLSDRFSAERPKGSFSTLEIQRTEQGDSAMYLCASSPPRTREQYFGPGTRLTVT.

The CDR3 is CASSLPRAGADLTDTQYF. CDR3 nucleotides: TGTGCCAGCAGCCTCCCCCGGGCGGGGGCCGACCTCACAGATACGCAGTATTTT. This chain links TRBV7-8 with TRBJ2-3, with D possibly TRBD2 on 7 matching bases. V shed 5 bases and J shed 2 bases, with 23 bases lying between them. CDR3 size: 18 residues. Per germline, CDR1 SGHVS and CDR2 FQNEAQ.

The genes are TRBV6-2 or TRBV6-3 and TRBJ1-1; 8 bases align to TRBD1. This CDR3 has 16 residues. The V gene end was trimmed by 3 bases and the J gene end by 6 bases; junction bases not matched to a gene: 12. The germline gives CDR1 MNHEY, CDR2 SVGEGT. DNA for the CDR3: TGTGCCAGCAGTTATTCCCGTGGAGGGACAGGAGCTGAAGCTTTCTTT. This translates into CASSYSRGGTGAEAFF.

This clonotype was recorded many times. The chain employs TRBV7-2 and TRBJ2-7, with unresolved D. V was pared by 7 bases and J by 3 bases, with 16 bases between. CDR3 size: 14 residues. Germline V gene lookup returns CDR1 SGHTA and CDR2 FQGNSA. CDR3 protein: CASNEPGPFYEQYF. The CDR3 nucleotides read TGTGCCAGCAACGAACCAGGACCATTCTACGAGCAGTACTTC.